Below, one TCR beta chain is given with its context. These data are taken from a study of shared clonotypes between healthy human individuals. Researchers divided each subset's genomic DNA evenly across several immunoSEQ plates. The protocol was immunoSEQ multiplex PCR, while the TCRdb copy is restricted to in-frame clones and leaves out a portion. This sample has about 2.3 million clones; about 92% occur once, and the top ten carry 0.35% to 0.45%. Germline V CDR1 and CDR2: MNHEY, SMNVEV (reference sequence). V gave up 6 bases and J gave up 2 bases, with 12 bases separating them. The CDR3 runs to 14 residues.

The sequence was collected from a man aged 18 to 30 in good health. Some clones in this sample may be carry-over from other donors' samples. The sample comprised naive CD4+ T cells from PBMCs. Subset in this sample: CD45RA+ positively selected. The chain combines TRBV27 with TRBJ2-3; D is unresolved. CDR3 sequence (DNA): TGTGCCAGCAGGATGATGGCCTCCACAGATACGCAGTATTTT. Translated: CASRMMASTDTQYF.